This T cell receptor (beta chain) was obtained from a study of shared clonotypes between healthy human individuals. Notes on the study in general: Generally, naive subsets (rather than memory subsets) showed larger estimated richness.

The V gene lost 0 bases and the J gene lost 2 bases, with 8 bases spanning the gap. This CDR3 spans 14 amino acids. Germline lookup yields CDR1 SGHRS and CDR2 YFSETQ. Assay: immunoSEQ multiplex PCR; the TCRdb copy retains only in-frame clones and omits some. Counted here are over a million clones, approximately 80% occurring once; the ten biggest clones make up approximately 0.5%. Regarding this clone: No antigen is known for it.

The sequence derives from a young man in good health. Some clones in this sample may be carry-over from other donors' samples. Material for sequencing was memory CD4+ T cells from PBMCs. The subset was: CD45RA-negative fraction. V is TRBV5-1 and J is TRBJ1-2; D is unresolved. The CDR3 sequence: CASSLEWSNYGYTF. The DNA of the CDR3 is TGCGCCAGCAGCTTGGAATGGTCCAACTATGGCTACACCTTC.